This TCR beta chain was sequenced for a study of cytomegalovirus exposure and HLA in healthy donors. Study conclusions and caveats: 164 TCR beta chains were listed as cytomegalovirus-associated. A cluster of highly shared sequence variants was likely a sequencing artifact.

After removal of 5 bases from V and 8 bases from J, the junction contained 14 bases not matched to a gene. Germline V gives CDR1 SGHAT, CDR2 FQNNGV. The CDR3 covers 15 residues. On this clone: Its target is not known.

In the PCR, 60 Vbeta and 13 Jbeta primers were used. The repertoire was sequenced with immunoSEQ multiplex PCR; TCRdb's copy has only in-frame clones and lacks some. This sample carries around 110,000 clones, around 61% of them seen once, and the ten largest clones take 2.2%. The rearrangement uses TRBV11-2 and TRBJ1-2; TRBD1 matches at 7 bases. This TCR derives from a woman under 40 in good health and CMV-seronegative. The specimen was PBMCs. The chain's CDR3 is CASSPTQGSTRGYTF. DNA of the CDR3: TGTGCCAGCAGCCCAACACAGGGGTCGACGCGAGGCTACACCTTC.